The 14 T cell receptor beta chains reported below all come from one sample, sequenced in a study of blood T cell repertoires in COVID-19. Assay used: immunoSEQ multiplex PCR; TCRdb lists only in-frame clones, some missing. The sample shows 90,000 to 150,000 clones, 60% to 85% of them seen only once. Specimen: peripheral blood. The source is a man between 65 and 85 years old with acute or convalescent COVID-19.

The rearrangement uses TRBV18 and TRBJ2-5; TRBD1 matches at 8 bases. Germline lookup yields CDR1 KGHSH and CDR2 LQKENI. The CDR3 runs to 15 residues. V trimming: 3 bases; J trimming: 5 bases; junction bases outside the gene matches: 8. For the CDR3, the DNA is TGTGCCAGCTCACCCCAGACAGGGGACCGGGAGACCCAGTACTTC. Translation: CASSPQTGDRETQYF.

Only a few counts were recorded for this clone. The V and J genes are TRBV5-1 and TRBJ2-2; possible D gene TRBD1, 5 bases. CDR1 is SGHRS, CDR2 YFSETQ, per germline. The V and J ends lost 5 bases and 3 bases respectively, with 14 bases between them. The CDR3 length is 15 residues. The CDR3: CASRGPEWDTGELFF. The CDR3 DNA sequence: TGCGCCAGCAGGGGGCCCGAATGGGACACCGGGGAGCTGTTTTTT.

The CDR3 sequence is CASARDRDYGYTF. CDR3 coding DNA: TGTGCCAGCGCCCGGGACAGGGACTATGGCTACACCTTC. The chain links TRBV4-2 to TRBJ1-2; 9 nucleotides match TRBD1. CDR1 is LGHNA and CDR2 is YNFKEQ in the germline V gene. Trimming at V came to 8 bases and at J to 3 bases, leaving 4 bases not matched to a gene. The CDR3 length is 13 residues.

The chain combines TRBV30 with TRBJ1-1; 9 nucleotides agree with TRBD1. J gave up 5 bases and V 5 bases, and 0 bases lay outside the gene matches. CDR3 length equals 11 residues. Germline V CDR1 and CDR2: GTSNPN, SVGIG (reference sequence). DNA for the CDR3: TGTGCCTGGGGACAGGGGACTGAAGCTTTCTTT. Amino acid sequence: CAWGQGTEAFF.

The chain couples TRBV25-1 to TRBJ1-5; TRBD1 aligns across 12 bases. The CDR3 covers 16 residues. Looked up from germline, CDR1 is MGHDK and CDR2 is SYGVNS. J lost 5 bases, V lost 4 bases, and 6 bases had no gene match. The DNA of the CDR3 is TGTGCCAGCAGTGCCTTGGGACAGGGGGCCGATCAGCCCCAGCATTTT. This gives the protein CASSALGQGADQPQHF.

V is TRBV7-8 and J is TRBJ1-4; D is unresolved. This CDR3 spans 15 amino acids. The V end lost 4 bases, the J end lost 0 bases, and 9 bases lay between the germline ends. Germline CDR1 SGHVS, CDR2 FQNEAQ. The DNA of the CDR3 is TGTGCCAGCAGCTATAAACAAGCAACTAATGAAAAACTGTTTTTT. This translates into CASSYKQATNEKLFF.

The V call is TRBV3-1 (or the pseudogene TRBV3-2), the J call TRBJ2-7; 13 nucleotides match TRBD2. The junction had 11 bases not matched to a gene; V was cut back by 3 bases and J by 6 bases. CDR1 is LGHDT, CDR2 YNNKEL, per germline (reference sequence). The CDR3 spans 17 residues. The CDR3 spells CASSQERTSGRTGEQYF. The DNA for the CDR3 is TGTGCCAGCAGCCAGGAGCGGACTAGCGGGAGAACTGGCGAGCAGTACTTC.

The chain links TRBV5-1 to TRBJ2-7, with D possibly matching TRBD1 (6 bases). The germline CDR1 and CDR2 sequences are SGHRS and YFSETQ. The CDR3 has 13 residues. With 4 bases removed from V and 3 bases from J, the gap between germline ends came to 11 bases. CDR3 in amino acids: CASSQGQNYEQYF. The CDR3 DNA is TGCGCCAGCAGCCAGGGACAAAACTACGAGCAGTACTTC.

The rearrangement uses TRBV28 and TRBJ2-7, with D possibly matching TRBD2 (7 bases). Trimming cost V 7 bases and J 6 bases, with 16 bases left between them. This CDR3 contains 13 residues. Germline V lookup: CDR1 MDHEN, CDR2 SYDVKM. The CDR3 DNA reads TGTGCCAGCACCCGTGGGGGGGGCTTCGAGCAGTACTTC. This translates into CASTRGGGFEQYF.

This clone was recorded only once. J is TRBJ2-6 and V is TRBV6-2 or TRBV6-3; possible D gene TRBD1, 5 bases. The CDR3 is 16 amino acids. Germline V lookup: CDR1 MNHEY, CDR2 SVGEGT. The ends were cut back, 2 bases at V and 1 base at J, with 9 bases in the middle. In DNA form, the CDR3 reads TGTGCCAGCAGTTACCCGAGACAGTCTGGGGCCAACGTCCTGACTTTC. This sequence encodes CASSYPRQSGANVLTF.

The V call is TRBV6-2 or TRBV6-3, the J call TRBJ2-3, with D hard to call. Trimming pared 5 bases from V and 5 bases from J, leaving 8 bases between. Germline values: CDR1 MNHEY, CDR2 SVGEGT. The CDR3 totals 12 residues. The CDR3 bases are TGTGCCAGCAGTCCCGTCGGAGATACGCAGTATTTT. Its translation: CASSPVGDTQYF.

The gene calls are TRBV13 and TRBJ2-1; 10 nucleotides agree with TRBD2. With 5 bases clipped from V and 4 bases from J, the junction kept 5 bases outside the gene matches. Germline V gene data show CDR1 as PRHDT and CDR2 as FYEKMQ (reference sequence). The length of the CDR3 is 15 residues. The CDR3 loop is CASSPSGGAYNEQFF. The CDR3 DNA follows: TGTGCCAGCAGCCCCAGCGGGGGGGCTTACAATGAGCAGTTCTTC.

J is TRBJ2-7 and V is TRBV7-2, with 11 bases that match TRBD2. V gave up 1 base and J gave up 2 bases; unmatched junction bases: 10. In germline, CDR1 is SGHTA, CDR2 FQGNSA. The CDR3 runs 18 residues. The CDR3 sequence is CASSLGSGTSGSPYEQYF. CDR3 coding DNA: TGTGCCAGCAGCTTAGGCTCAGGGACTAGCGGTTCTCCCTACGAGCAGTACTTC. Based on the CDR3 plus reference TRBV7-2 and TRBJ2-7, the full variable domain is GAGVSQSPSNKVTEKGKDVELRCDPISGHTALYWYRQSLGQGLEFLIYFQGNSAPDKSGLPSDRFSAERTGGSVSTLTIQRTQQEDSAVYLCASSLGSGTSGSPYEQYFGPGTRLTVT.

The chain is built from TRBV5-3 and TRBJ1-3; weak D call: TRBD1 (6 bases). TRBV5-3 is filed as an ORF, its function uncertain. Trimming left V 0 bases short and J 0 bases short, with 16 bases between. The CDR3 has 18 residues. CDR3 protein: CARSLAPTGPSSGNTIYF. The CDR3 nucleotides are TGTGCCAGAAGCTTGGCGCCAACAGGGCCCAGCTCTGGAAACACCATATATTTT.